The 21 T cell receptor beta chains below all came from one sample that was sequenced in a study of neurological immune-mediated disorders. TCRdb ran MiXCR on the 5' RACE reads and lists one entry per CDR3 protein. The repertoire holds 50,000 to 70,000 distinct CDR3 sequences, with around 2.3% as singletons. Sequencing input: PBMCs. These receptors were taken from a man aged 45-65 years with multiple sclerosis.

The V call is TRBV12-3 or TRBV12-4, the J call TRBJ1-5; D is unresolved. V dropped 6 bases and J dropped 7 bases, with 31 bases sitting between them. This CDR3 contains 19 residues. The CDR3 DNA follows: TGTGCCAGCAGAGTTTACCTCCTGGGTAAACAGAGGCCTGAACAGCCCCAGCATTTT. It encodes CASRVYLLGKQRPEQPQHF.

This clonotype was recorded many times. The chain couples TRBV4-3 to TRBJ2-7; tentative D call: TRBD1 (5 bases). Germline V CDR1 and CDR2: LGHNA, YSLEER. V shed 0 bases and J shed 7 bases, with 19 bases lying between them. The CDR3 spans 16 residues. CDR3 DNA: TGCGCCAGCAGCCAAGATCTAACAGGTCGCCTTCGAGAGCAGTACTTC. This sequence encodes CASSQDLTGRLREQYF.

This clonotype appeared many times. The chain recombines TRBV4-1 with TRBJ1-5; the D is unclear. V shed 1 base and J shed 0 bases, with 7 bases lying between them. CDR3 length equals 15 residues. Germline V gene data show CDR1 as MGHRA and CDR2 as YSYEKL. The CDR3 nucleotides read TGCGCCAGCAGCCAAGCGTATAGTAGCAATCAGCCCCAGCATTTT. This gives the protein CASSQAYSSNQPQHF.

This clonotype was seen repeatedly, ten times or more. The V and J genes are TRBV9 and TRBJ1-4; D might be TRBD1 (6 bases). Germline loops: CDR1 SGDLS, CDR2 YYNGEE. The CDR3 is 15 amino acids. The V gene lost 4 bases and the J gene lost 3 bases, with 13 bases spanning the gap. The CDR3: CASSPGTLSNEKLFF. The CDR3 coding sequence is TGTGCCAGCAGCCCCGGGACACTATCTAATGAAAAACTGTTTTTT.

This clonotype was counted many times. This sequence joins TRBV4-3 and TRBJ1-5, with D perhaps matching TRBD1 (5 bases). This CDR3 contains 15 residues. Germline CDR1 reads LGHNA; CDR2 reads YSLEER. Trimming pared 0 bases from V and 6 bases from J, leaving 12 bases between. This chain's CDR3 is CASSQDRARGQPQHF. CDR3 nucleotide sequence: TGCGCCAGCAGCCAAGACAGGGCACGGGGTCAGCCCCAGCATTTT.

This clonotype showed up many times. The chain has TRBV12-3 or TRBV12-4 and TRBJ2-1; no firm D call. V dropped 9 bases and J dropped 0 bases, with 12 bases sitting between them. This CDR3 spans 14 amino acids. The chain's CDR3 is CASLTRGSYNEQFF. CDR3 DNA: TGTGCCAGTTTGACCCGCGGCTCCTACAATGAGCAGTTCTTC.

This clonotype was counted many times. CDR3 protein: CAISESNVRGTEAFF. In nucleotides, the CDR3 is TGTGCCATCAGTGAGTCGAATGTCCGGGGCACTGAAGCTTTCTTT. The V call is TRBV10-3, the J call TRBJ1-1, with unresolved D. The CDR3 consists of 15 residues. Germline CDR1 and CDR2: ENHRY and SYGVKD. Trimming took off 0 bases at V and 4 bases at J, with 12 bases between the two ends.

This clonotype was detected ten times or more. The chain combines TRBV20-1 with TRBJ2-1; perhaps TRBD2 as D (5 bases). Trimming stripped 0 bases from V and 0 bases from J, with 15 bases between. The CDR3 loop spans 17 amino acids. Per the germline V gene, CDR1 is DFQATT and CDR2 is SNEGSKA (reference sequence). The CDR3 DNA reads TGCAGTGCTAGAGATCCCTTCGGGAAGAGCTCCTACAATGAGCAGTTCTTC. It translates to CSARDPFGKSSYNEQFF.

This clonotype was counted many times. The CDR3 DNA reads TGTGCCAGCAGACCGACTAGCACCGGGGAGCTGTTTTTT. It translates to CASRPTSTGELFF. The gene calls are TRBV6-2 or TRBV6-3 and TRBJ2-2; D possibly corresponds to TRBD2 (6 bases). This CDR3 is built from 13 residues. V lost 6 bases to trimming and J lost 4 bases, with 9 bases between them. From germline, CDR1 is MNHEY and CDR2 SVGEGT.

At least ten counts were recorded for this clonotype. This chain connects TRBV11-1 to TRBJ2-7, with D perhaps TRBD1 (6 bases). The CDR3 has 15 amino acids. Trimming stripped 2 bases from V and 3 bases from J, with 14 bases between. Germline CDR1 and CDR2: SGHAT and FQDESV (reference sequence). CDR3 nucleotide sequence: TGTGCCAGCAGCTTAAGCTGGACAGCCATCTACGAGCAGTACTTC. As protein: CASSLSWTAIYEQYF.

At least ten counts were recorded for this clonotype. This chain joins TRBV6-5 and TRBJ2-7; 9 nucleotides line up with TRBD1. Trimming at V came to 6 bases and at J to 0 bases, leaving 6 bases not matched to a gene. CDR3 length: 15 amino acids. The germline CDR1 and CDR2 sequences are MNHEY and SVGAGI. The CDR3 here is CASRLLTGGSYEQYF. In DNA form, the CDR3 reads TGTGCCAGCAGACTACTGACAGGGGGCTCCTACGAGCAGTACTTC.

This clonotype was seen repeatedly, ten times or more. The CDR3 coding sequence is TGTGCCAGCAGCTTAGAGGGGGCTCAAGGCAATGAGCAGTTCTTC. Translation gives CASSLEGAQGNEQFF. The V gene is TRBV7-8, the J gene TRBJ2-1, with 7 bases fitting TRBD1. Trimming cost V 1 base and J 6 bases; bases outside gene matches: 6. Germline CDR1 is SGHVS and CDR2 is FQNEAQ. The length of the CDR3 is 15 residues.

In its sample, this clonotype was seen many times. The chain couples TRBV10-3 to TRBJ2-1; 8 positions match TRBD1. This CDR3 contains 15 residues. In germline, CDR1 is ENHRY, CDR2 SYGVKD. With V trimmed by 6 bases and J by 0 bases, 4 bases remained unmatched. In DNA, the CDR3 is TGTGCCATCAGGAATACAGGGGGCTCCTACAATGAGCAGTTCTTC. This sequence encodes CAIRNTGGSYNEQFF.

This clonotype has a count of ten or more. The genes are TRBV10-3 and TRBJ2-1, with 7 nucleotides matching TRBD1. CDR1 is ENHRY, CDR2 SYGVKD, per germline. V gave up 3 bases and J gave up 6 bases; unmatched junction bases: 8. CDR3 length: 15 residues. This CDR3 reads CAISETRQGGNEQFF. The CDR3 DNA reads as TGTGCCATCAGTGAAACACGACAGGGCGGCAATGAGCAGTTCTTC.

This clonotype was observed a few times. V and J are TRBV7-3 and TRBJ2-3; TRBD2 agrees at 7 bases. CDR1 SGHTA and CDR2 FQGTGA come from the germline V gene. V gave up 5 bases and J gave up 0 bases; unmatched junction bases: 5. The CDR3 sequence is 15 residues long. The DNA of the CDR3 is TGTGCCAGCAGCCAAGGGAGGGGAAGCACAGATACGCAGTATTTT. This translates into CASSQGRGSTDTQYF.

In this sample, this clonotype turned up many times. The junction and the germline gene differ at one end; a read error may be behind it. This chain connects TRBV5-1 to TRBJ1-6; TRBD1 aligns across 11 bases. The length of the CDR3 is 14 residues. Germline values: CDR1 SGHRS, CDR2 YFSETQ. The CDR3 bases are TGCGCCAGCAGCATGGGACAGGGGGGTTCAACCCTCAACTTT. It codes for CASSMGQGGSTLNF.

This clonotype was recorded many times. This chain links TRBV6-5 with TRBJ2-7, with D maybe TRBD1 (5 bases). The CDR3 length is 14 residues. Germline V lookup: CDR1 MNHEY, CDR2 SVGAGI. V was cut by 5 bases and J by 1 base, with 12 bases left in between. CDR3 amino acids: CASSPTGLSYEQYF. Written as DNA, the CDR3 is TGTGCCAGCAGTCCCACAGGCCTTTCCTACGAGCAGTACTTC.

In its sample, this clonotype was seen many times. The chain is built from TRBV10-3 and TRBJ2-7; 9 bases fit TRBD1. In germline, CDR1 is ENHRY, CDR2 SYGVKD. The CDR3 is 13 residues long. The V segment lost 5 bases and the J segment 3 bases; nucleotides outside the gene matches: 2. CDR3 amino acids: CAISRDRDYEQYF. CDR3 in DNA: TGTGCCATCAGTCGGGACAGGGACTACGAGCAGTACTTC.

At least ten counts were recorded for this clonotype. This sequence joins TRBV18 and TRBJ1-1; D may be TRBD1 (5 bases). The length of the CDR3 is 14 residues. The V gene's germline CDR1 is KGHSH and CDR2 LQKENI. The V end lost 3 bases, the J end lost 4 bases, and 12 bases lay between the germline ends. CDR3 loop: CASSPAGTVTEAFF. The CDR3 nucleotides read TGTGCCAGCTCACCGGCAGGGACGGTCACTGAAGCTTTCTTT.

This clonotype was detected many times. This chain connects TRBV7-2 to TRBJ1-2; D not certain. With 0 bases removed from V and 8 bases from J, the gap between germline ends came to 7 bases. CDR1 is SGHTA and CDR2 is FQGNSA in the germline V gene. This CDR3 comprises 12 residues. The CDR3 protein is CASSLAGSGYTF. The CDR3 nucleotides read TGTGCCAGCAGCTTAGCAGGGAGCGGCTACACCTTC.

This clonotype was picked up many times. This chain joins TRBV20-1 and TRBJ2-7; 8 bases line up with TRBD2. V was clipped by 6 bases and J by 3 bases; unmatched bases: 4. CDR3 size: 12 residues. From germline, CDR1 is DFQATT and CDR2 SNEGSKA (reference sequence). The CDR3 region is CSAGTRIYEQYF. In DNA form, the CDR3 reads TGCAGTGCCGGGACTAGGATCTACGAGCAGTACTTC.